Listed below are T cell receptor beta chains from one sample, sequenced in a study of T-cell reconstitution after alpha-beta-depleted transplantation in children. TCRdb recomputed calls from the PCR reads with MiXCR, one row per CDR3 protein. Among 420,000 or so distinct CDR3 sequences, approximately 10% were seen once, and the ten largest hold 4.5% to 7%. The sample was PBMCs from the stem cell graft donor, taken from the stem cell graft. The receptors shown here come from a human donor who donated a stem cell graft to a child with acute myeloid leukemia. CDR3s include the opening cysteine and the closing phenylalanine or tryptophan. The order of the fields is V gene, J gene, CDR3 length, clone size, D gene, CDR3 protein, CDR3 DNA. A D gene is named only where the DNA matches it firmly. The listing skips clone size in some rows; elsewhere it reads once, few, many or a size class.

v_call: TRBV7-9; j_call: TRBJ2-3; cdr3_length: 17; clone_size: .; d_call: .; cdr3_aa: CASSLRRPRSLTDTQYF; cdr3_nt: TGTGCCAGCAGCTTACGACGGCCTAGGAGCCTCACAGATACGCAGTATTTT
v_call: TRBV12-3/TRBV12-4; j_call: TRBJ2-5; cdr3_length: 18; clone_size: many; d_call: TRBD2; cdr3_aa: CASSLRLAGGILQETQYF; cdr3_nt: TGTGCCAGCAGTCTAAGACTAGCGGGGGGTATCCTCCAAGAGACCCAGTACTTC
v_call: TRBV7-2; j_call: TRBJ2-1; cdr3_length: 13; clone_size: .; d_call: .; cdr3_aa: CASSSDWNNEQFF; cdr3_nt: TGTGCCAGCAGCTCAGACTGGAACAATGAGCAGTTCTTC
v_call: TRBV5-1; j_call: TRBJ1-3; cdr3_length: 19; clone_size: .; d_call: .; cdr3_aa: CASSLGSGAAPLSGNTIYF; cdr3_nt: TGCGCCAGCAGCTTGGGGTCCGGGGCCGCTCCCCTCTCTGGAAACACCATATATTTT
v_call: TRBV20-1; j_call: TRBJ2-7; cdr3_length: 13; clone_size: .; d_call: TRBD1; cdr3_aa: CSASPGTGGEQYF; cdr3_nt: TGCAGTGCGAGTCCCGGGACAGGGGGCGAGCAGTACTTC
v_call: TRBV6-5; j_call: TRBJ2-2; cdr3_length: 16; clone_size: few; d_call: TRBD2; cdr3_aa: CASSYRTSGTGGELFF; cdr3_nt: TGTGCCAGCAGTTACCGAACTAGCGGGACGGGCGGGGAGCTGTTTTTT
v_call: TRBV9; j_call: TRBJ2-1; cdr3_length: 14; clone_size: many; d_call: TRBD2; cdr3_aa: CASSVSGGDNEQFF; cdr3_nt: TGTGCCAGCAGCGTAAGCGGGGGGGACAATGAGCAGTTCTTC
v_call: TRBV12-3/TRBV12-4; j_call: TRBJ2-1; cdr3_length: 12; clone_size: few; d_call: .; cdr3_aa: CASKGDYNEQFF; cdr3_nt: TGTGCCAGCAAAGGGGACTACAATGAGCAGTTCTTC
v_call: TRBV20-1; j_call: TRBJ1-1; cdr3_length: 15; clone_size: many; d_call: TRBD1; cdr3_aa: CSARDEDRPNTEAFF; cdr3_nt: TGCAGTGCTAGAGATGAGGACAGGCCGAACACTGAAGCTTTCTTT
v_call: TRBV20-1; j_call: TRBJ2-5; cdr3_length: 15; clone_size: .; d_call: .; cdr3_aa: CSARVFGVTRETQYF; cdr3_nt: TGCAGTGCTAGAGTCTTCGGGGTTACCAGGGAGACCCAGTACTTC
v_call: TRBV9; j_call: TRBJ1-1; cdr3_length: 16; clone_size: few; d_call: .; cdr3_aa: CASSVEVHSPFTEAFF; cdr3_nt: TGTGCCAGCAGCGTAGAGGTCCATTCTCCTTTCACTGAAGCTTTCTTT
v_call: TRBV7-2; j_call: TRBJ1-2; cdr3_length: 14; clone_size: few; d_call: .; cdr3_aa: CASSLGIPMFGYTF; cdr3_nt: TGTGCCAGCAGCTTAGGAATACCTATGTTTGGCTACACCTTC
v_call: TRBV29-1; j_call: TRBJ2-6; cdr3_length: 14; clone_size: many; d_call: .; cdr3_aa: CSVQTGPGANVLTF; cdr3_nt: TGCAGCGTCCAAACAGGCCCTGGGGCCAACGTCCTGACTTTC
v_call: TRBV15; j_call: TRBJ2-2; cdr3_length: 13; clone_size: .; d_call: TRBD2; cdr3_aa: CATLAGATGELFF; cdr3_nt: TGTGCCACACTAGCGGGAGCGACCGGGGAGCTGTTTTTT
v_call: TRBV29-1; j_call: TRBJ2-2; cdr3_length: 11; clone_size: many; d_call: .; cdr3_aa: CSVAGTGELFF; cdr3_nt: TGCAGCGTTGCGGGGACCGGGGAGCTGTTTTTT
v_call: TRBV25-1; j_call: TRBJ1-1; cdr3_length: 13; clone_size: few; d_call: .; cdr3_aa: CASSENTGSEAFF; cdr3_nt: TGTGCCAGCAGTGAAAATACAGGATCTGAAGCTTTCTTT
v_call: TRBV6-2/TRBV6-3; j_call: TRBJ2-7; cdr3_length: 15; clone_size: few; d_call: .; cdr3_aa: CASSYGDISSYEQYF; cdr3_nt: TGTGCCAGCAGTTACGGGGACATAAGCTCCTACGAGCAGTACTTC
v_call: TRBV11-2; j_call: TRBJ2-2; cdr3_length: 12; clone_size: many; d_call: .; cdr3_aa: CASSLEFGELFF; cdr3_nt: TGTGCCAGCAGCTTAGAGTTCGGGGAGCTGTTTTTT
v_call: TRBV20-1; j_call: TRBJ2-1; cdr3_length: 14; clone_size: .; d_call: TRBD2; cdr3_aa: CSASNSGGADEQFF; cdr3_nt: TGCAGTGCTAGTAATAGCGGGGGGGCCGATGAGCAGTTCTTC
v_call: TRBV4-1; j_call: TRBJ2-5; cdr3_length: 14; clone_size: .; d_call: TRBD1; cdr3_aa: CASRPTGGGETQYF; cdr3_nt: TGCGCCAGCAGACCCACAGGGGGTGGAGAGACCCAGTACTTC
v_call: TRBV20-1; j_call: TRBJ1-6; cdr3_length: 14; clone_size: few; d_call: .; cdr3_aa: CSATHWEGKSPLHF; cdr3_nt: TGCAGTGCTACCCACTGGGAGGGGAAATCACCCCTCCACTTT
v_call: TRBV2; j_call: TRBJ1-4; cdr3_length: 13; clone_size: .; d_call: .; cdr3_aa: CASVATANEKLFF; cdr3_nt: TGTGCCAGCGTGGCGACAGCTAATGAAAAACTGTTTTTT
v_call: TRBV4-1; j_call: TRBJ2-3; cdr3_length: 17; clone_size: .; d_call: TRBD2; cdr3_aa: CASSPIGLAGGSDTQYF; cdr3_nt: TGCGCCAGCAGCCCAATCGGACTAGCGGGGGGGTCAGATACGCAGTATTTT
v_call: TRBV14; j_call: TRBJ2-3; cdr3_length: 13; clone_size: few; d_call: .; cdr3_aa: CASSRRLEGTQYF; cdr3_nt: TGTGCCAGCAGCCGGAGGTTGGAGGGTACGCAGTATTTT
v_call: TRBV9; j_call: TRBJ2-2; cdr3_length: 12; clone_size: few; d_call: .; cdr3_aa: CASSVGYGELFF; cdr3_nt: TGTGCCAGCAGCGTAGGTTACGGGGAGCTGTTTTTT
v_call: TRBV20-1; j_call: TRBJ2-7; cdr3_length: 14; clone_size: .; d_call: .; cdr3_aa: CSARDWASSYEQYF; cdr3_nt: TGCAGTGCTAGAGATTGGGCCAGCTCCTACGAGCAGTACTTC
v_call: TRBV6-5; j_call: TRBJ2-6; cdr3_length: 18; clone_size: few; d_call: .; cdr3_aa: CASSYSGGRTVGANVLTF; cdr3_nt: TGTGCCAGCAGTTACAGTGGGGGGAGAACGGTCGGGGCCAACGTCCTGACTTTC
v_call: TRBV6-5; j_call: TRBJ1-3; cdr3_length: 16; clone_size: .; d_call: .; cdr3_aa: CASSSNRVRSGNTIYF; cdr3_nt: TGTGCCAGCAGTTCCAACAGGGTCCGTTCTGGAAACACCATATATTTT
v_call: TRBV11-1; j_call: TRBJ2-7; cdr3_length: 15; clone_size: few; d_call: .; cdr3_aa: CASSLGLDPSYEQYF; cdr3_nt: TGTGCCAGCAGCTTAGGACTAGATCCTTCCTACGAGCAGTACTTC
v_call: TRBV29-1; j_call: TRBJ2-5; cdr3_length: 11; clone_size: few; d_call: .; cdr3_aa: CSVAEGETQYF; cdr3_nt: TGCAGCGTTGCGGAGGGGGAGACCCAGTACTTC
v_call: TRBV5-1; j_call: TRBJ2-5; cdr3_length: 15; clone_size: .; d_call: .; cdr3_aa: CASSLNPQGGETQYF; cdr3_nt: TGCGCCAGCAGCTTGAATCCACAGGGCGGGGAGACCCAGTACTTC
v_call: TRBV6-1; j_call: TRBJ2-1; cdr3_length: 13; clone_size: few; d_call: .; cdr3_aa: CASSEMHWDEQFF; cdr3_nt: TGTGCCAGCAGTGAAATGCACTGGGATGAGCAGTTCTTC
v_call: TRBV20-1; j_call: TRBJ2-5; cdr3_length: 16; clone_size: .; d_call: TRBD2; cdr3_aa: CSAGRLAGGPQETQYF; cdr3_nt: TGCAGTGCTGGCCGACTAGCGGGGGGGCCCCAAGAGACCCAGTACTTC
v_call: TRBV29-1; j_call: TRBJ2-7; cdr3_length: 15; clone_size: many; d_call: TRBD2; cdr3_aa: CSVEDPAGEIYEQYF; cdr3_nt: TGCAGCGTTGAAGATCCAGCGGGAGAAATCTACGAGCAGTACTTC
v_call: TRBV6-1; j_call: TRBJ2-4; cdr3_length: 13; clone_size: few; d_call: .; cdr3_aa: CASSSVTKNIQYF; cdr3_nt: TGTGCCAGCTCCAGTGTTACCAAAAACATTCAGTACTTC
v_call: TRBV20-1; j_call: TRBJ1-3; cdr3_length: 15; clone_size: .; d_call: .; cdr3_aa: CSARDHSGSGNTIYF; cdr3_nt: TGCAGTGCTAGAGATCATTCAGGCTCTGGAAACACCATATATTTT
v_call: TRBV7-2; j_call: TRBJ2-3; cdr3_length: 15; clone_size: .; d_call: .; cdr3_aa: CASSPGGGSPDTQYF; cdr3_nt: TGTGCCAGCAGCCCCGGGGGCGGGAGTCCAGATACGCAGTATTTT
v_call: TRBV12-3/TRBV12-4; j_call: TRBJ2-7; cdr3_length: 14; clone_size: .; d_call: .; cdr3_aa: CASSPQAAAYEQYF; cdr3_nt: TGTGCCAGCAGTCCCCAAGCGGCAGCCTACGAGCAGTACTTC
v_call: TRBV6-1; j_call: TRBJ1-3; cdr3_length: 14; clone_size: few; d_call: .; cdr3_aa: CASRHGTSGDTIYF; cdr3_nt: TGTGCCAGCAGACACGGGACCTCAGGAGACACCATATATTTT
v_call: TRBV5-6; j_call: TRBJ1-6; cdr3_length: 16; clone_size: .; d_call: .; cdr3_aa: CASSITRVLFDSPLHF; cdr3_nt: TGTGCCAGCAGCATTACCCGGGTCCTATTTGATTCACCCCTCCACTTT
v_call: TRBV20-1; j_call: TRBJ2-5; cdr3_length: 14; clone_size: .; d_call: TRBD1; cdr3_aa: CSALRQGRGETQYF; cdr3_nt: TGCAGTGCTCTTCGACAGGGGAGAGGGGAGACCCAGTACTTC
v_call: TRBV25-1; j_call: TRBJ2-5; cdr3_length: 13; clone_size: few; d_call: .; cdr3_aa: CASSGIKGETQYF; cdr3_nt: TGTGCCAGCAGTGGGATTAAAGGGGAGACCCAGTACTTC
v_call: TRBV12-3/TRBV12-4; j_call: TRBJ1-1; cdr3_length: 12; clone_size: many; d_call: .; cdr3_aa: CASSSQGTEAFF; cdr3_nt: TGTGCCAGCAGTTCACAGGGAACTGAAGCTTTCTTT
v_call: TRBV6-1; j_call: TRBJ2-3; cdr3_length: 16; clone_size: .; d_call: .; cdr3_aa: CASSEGAPLLTDTQYF; cdr3_nt: TGTGCCAGCAGTGAGGGGGCCCCATTACTCACAGATACGCAGTATTTT
v_call: TRBV20-1; j_call: TRBJ2-1; cdr3_length: 14; clone_size: .; d_call: .; cdr3_aa: CSARVPLSYNEQFF; cdr3_nt: TGCAGTGCTAGAGTACCCCTCTCCTACAATGAGCAGTTCTTC
v_call: TRBV12-3/TRBV12-4; j_call: TRBJ2-3; cdr3_length: 15; clone_size: few; d_call: .; cdr3_aa: CASSLQSSSTDTQYF; cdr3_nt: TGTGCCAGCAGTTTACAAAGCAGTAGCACAGATACGCAGTATTTT
v_call: TRBV20-1; j_call: TRBJ2-3; cdr3_length: 15; clone_size: .; d_call: TRBD2; cdr3_aa: CSALKGLAGTDTQYF; cdr3_nt: TGCAGTGCCCTCAAGGGACTAGCGGGGACAGATACGCAGTATTTT
v_call: TRBV5-1; j_call: TRBJ2-5; cdr3_length: 16; clone_size: many; d_call: TRBD2; cdr3_aa: CASSLGASGGQGTQYF; cdr3_nt: TGCGCCAGCAGCTTGGGGGCTAGCGGGGGACAAGGGACCCAGTACTTC
v_call: TRBV20-1; j_call: TRBJ1-6; cdr3_length: 15; clone_size: few; d_call: .; cdr3_aa: CSARERPGSLSPLHF; cdr3_nt: TGCAGTGCTAGAGAGAGGCCCGGTAGCCTTTCACCCCTCCACTTT
v_call: TRBV30; j_call: TRBJ1-2; cdr3_length: 15; clone_size: few; d_call: .; cdr3_aa: CAWSGLGGLGYGYTF; cdr3_nt: TGTGCCTGGAGCGGCCTCGGGGGACTCGGCTATGGCTACACCTTC
v_call: TRBV18; j_call: TRBJ2-1; cdr3_length: 14; clone_size: .; d_call: .; cdr3_aa: CASSPGLVADEQFF; cdr3_nt: TGTGCCAGCTCACCAGGTCTAGTAGCCGATGAGCAGTTCTTC
v_call: TRBV5-6; j_call: TRBJ2-2; cdr3_length: 16; clone_size: few; d_call: TRBD1; cdr3_aa: CASSPLDRSNTGELFF; cdr3_nt: TGTGCCAGCAGCCCTCTGGACAGGTCGAACACCGGGGAGCTGTTTTTT
v_call: TRBV11-2; j_call: TRBJ2-1; cdr3_length: 15; clone_size: few; d_call: .; cdr3_aa: CASSLARSSYNEQFF; cdr3_nt: TGTGCCAGCAGCTTGGCGCGGAGCTCCTACAATGAGCAGTTCTTC
v_call: TRBV9; j_call: TRBJ2-5; cdr3_length: 15; clone_size: many; d_call: .; cdr3_aa: CASSVEGEVAETQYF; cdr3_nt: TGTGCCAGCAGCGTAGAAGGGGAGGTGGCAGAGACCCAGTACTTC